The 5 T cell receptor beta chains below come from one sample, sequenced in a study of blood T cell repertoires in COVID-19. Profiled with immunoSEQ multiplex PCR; TCRdb holds only in-frame clones, not every one. The sample lists some 76,000 clones; around nine tenths were seen once. The sequenced material came from peripheral blood. Receptors were obtained from a woman between 18 and 29 years old with acute or convalescent COVID-19.

This rearrangement joins TRBV11-2 to TRBJ2-5; 9 nucleotides match TRBD2. The CDR3 consists of 17 residues. The V and J ends lost 5 bases and 0 bases, in that order; junction bases with no gene match: 10. The germline V gene encodes CDR1 SGHAT and CDR2 FQNNGV. Here the CDR3 reads CASSHTRLAANQETQYF. CDR3 sequence (DNA): TGTGCCAGCAGCCATACCCGACTAGCGGCTAACCAAGAGACCCAGTACTTC.

The chain joins TRBV4-3 to TRBJ2-2; 10 bases map to TRBD2. CDR1 and CDR2 (germline): LGHNA, YSLEER. The CDR3 is made up of 18 amino acids. V gave up 0 bases and J gave up 2 bases; unmatched junction bases: 6. The CDR3 coding sequence is TGCGCCAGCAGCCAAGATATACTACTAGCGGGAAACACCGGGGAGCTGTTTTTT. Encoded protein: CASSQDILLAGNTGELFF.

This chain uses TRBV4-1 with TRBJ1-3, with 12 positions matching TRBD1. The germline gives CDR1 MGHRA, CDR2 YSYEKL. V lost 3 bases and J lost 1; bases outside the gene matches: 4. This CDR3 has 17 residues. The CDR3 bases are TGCGCCAGCAGCCAGCGGGACAGGGGGCGTTCTGGAAACACCATATATTTT. It translates to CASSQRDRGRSGNTIYF.

The rearrangement joins TRBV6-6 to TRBJ1-4; TRBD1 is a possible D gene (6 bases). The CDR3 extends over 16 amino acids. Trimming took off 6 bases at V and 0 bases at J, with 14 bases between the two ends. The germline V gene has CDR1 MNHNY and CDR2 SVGAGI (reference sequence). The DNA of the CDR3 is TGTGCCAGCAGAACTGGGCAGGGGCCAACTAATGAAAAACTGTTTTTT. Protein sequence: CASRTGQGPTNEKLFF.

This clone was detected a few times. The genes are TRBV28 and TRBJ1-1; D ambiguous. The CDR3 length is 15 residues. V lost 1 base to trimming and J lost 0 bases, with 9 bases between them. Germline assignment: CDR1 MDHEN and CDR2 SYDVKM. In nucleotides, the CDR3 is TGTGCCAGCAGTTTATATGGGGAGATGAACACTGAAGCTTTCTTT. Amino acids: CASSLYGEMNTEAFF. Together with reference TRBV28 and TRBJ1-1, the CDR3 gives the full variable domain: DVKVTQSSRYLVKRTGEKVFLECVQDMDHENMFWYRQDPGLGLRLIYFSYDVKMKEKGDIPEGYSVSREKKERFSLILESASTNQTSMYLCASSLYGEMNTEAFFGQGTRLTVV.